This T cell receptor beta chain came from a study of blood T cell repertoires in COVID-19. About the study: T cells, B-cell-depleted T cells, or PBMCs supplied cDNA or gDNA.

V was trimmed by 5 bases and J by 5 bases, leaving 12 bases between them. Germline V gene data show CDR1 as MNHEY and CDR2 as SMNVEV (reference sequence). The CDR3 loop spans 14 amino acids. Authors' analysis steps: Reference gene primer amplification yielded estimated nucleated cell counts. The table came from immunoSEQ multiplex PCR; TCRdb's copy has only in-frame clones and leaves some out. That table supplies the V and J calls and clone size; D and trimming were determined from the DNA. The data contain under 200,000 clones, about 85% of them seen just once; the ten biggest clones take up 0.95%. This clone was observed a few times.

The TCR comes from a man between 60 and 70 years old with COVID-19, enrolled during active disease. Sequenced input: peripheral blood. The rearrangement uses TRBV27 and TRBJ1-4, with a possible D match to TRBD1 (6 bases). The CDR3 DNA follows: TGTGCCAGCAGTGCAGACAGGCTGAATGAAAAACTGTTTTTT. This encodes CASSADRLNEKLFF.